This T cell receptor beta chain stems from a study of shared clonotypes between healthy human individuals. Background on the study: Donors had three CD4 naive, three CD4 memory, two CD8 naive and one CD8 memory plate apiece.

V gave up 1 base and J gave up 0 bases, with 7 bases separating them. Germline CDR1 reads SGHVS; CDR2 reads FQNEAQ. CDR3 length: 14 amino acids. The assay was immunoSEQ multiplex PCR, and TCRdb's table has in-frame clones only and misses some. The repertoire holds fewer than 400,000 clones, with roughly 70% as singletons. Regarding this clone: Other DNA sequences within the sample encode an identical CDR3.

CD4+ cells were split into CD45RA+ naive and CD45RA-negative memory subsets. V usage is TRBV7-8 and J usage is TRBJ2-7; TRBD2 might be the D (5 bases). The origin of this receptor is a man aged 30-40 years in good health. The specimen sequenced was memory CD4+ T cells sorted from blood. The subset: CD45RA-negative fraction. CDR3: CASSLVGSSYEQYF. CDR3 in DNA: TGTGCCAGCAGCTTAGTAGGGAGCTCCTACGAGCAGTACTTC.